The 32 T cell receptor beta chains below were found in one sample sequenced in a study of T cell responses to AZD1222 COVID-19 vaccine. The protocol was immunoSEQ multiplex PCR, while the TCRdb copy is restricted to in-frame clones and leaves out a portion. The repertoire consists of approximately 100,000 clones, with about 87% occurring once and the leading ten covering around 8.7%. Sample: peripheral blood, taken on day 0 of AZD1222 vaccination. These receptor sequences come from an adult in good health.

V and J are TRBV19 and TRBJ2-1; 7 bases are shared with TRBD2. This CDR3 is built from 15 residues. V shed 5 bases, J shed 6 bases, and the junction held 10 bases outside the gene matches. CDR1 and CDR2 from the germline V gene are LNHDA and SQIVND (reference sequence). CDR3 in amino acids: CASSVGREDRNEQFF. DNA of the CDR3: TGTGCCAGTAGTGTAGGACGGGAGGATCGCAATGAGCAGTTCTTC.

This rearrangement joins TRBV28 to TRBJ1-2; D remains unclear. Germline V gene sequence: CDR1 MDHEN, CDR2 SYDVKM. Trimming shortened V by 5 bases and J by 5 bases, and 9 bases separated the two germline ends. The CDR3 runs to 12 residues. CDR3 loop: CASSQAGYGYTF. The CDR3 bases are TGTGCCAGCAGTCAAGCAGGTTATGGCTACACCTTC.

CDR3 DNA sequence: TGTGCCAGCAGTTACGCGGGAGGGGGGAACAATGAGCAGTTCTTC. The encoded protein is CASSYAGGGNNEQFF. The chain links TRBV6-2 or TRBV6-3 to TRBJ2-1; 9 nucleotides match TRBD2. J gave up 5 bases and V 2 bases, and 4 bases lay outside the gene matches. The CDR3 runs to 15 residues. The germline V gene encodes CDR1 MNHEY and CDR2 SVGEGT.

The chain is built from TRBV2 and TRBJ1-5; TRBD1 might be the D (6 bases). Germline values: CDR1 SNHLY, CDR2 FYNNEI. Between the trimmed V and J ends, which lost 4 bases and 5 bases, there was a span of 15 bases. The CDR3 contains 15 residues. In nucleotides, the CDR3 is TGTGCCAGCAGTGGGGTTGGGGGGCAGGATCAGCCCCAGCATTTT. This codes for CASSGVGGQDQPQHF. The whole variable domain, remainder taken from reference TRBV2 and TRBJ1-5, is EPEVTQTPSHQVTQMGQEVILRCVPISNHLYFYWYRQILGQKVEFLVSFYNNEISEKSEIFDDQFSVERPDGSNFTLKIRSTKLEDSAMYFCASSGVGGQDQPQHFGDGTRLSIL.

V is TRBV29-1 and J is TRBJ2-7; 9 nucleotides agree with TRBD2. After removal of 2 bases from V and 0 bases from J, the junction contained 11 bases not matched to a gene. Germline V gene data show CDR1 as SQVTM and CDR2 as ANQGSEA. The CDR3 consists of 17 residues. CDR3 nucleotides: TGCAGCGTTGAAAAGGAGCGGGGGGCTACCAACTCCTACGAGCAGTACTTC. Translating it yields CSVEKERGATNSYEQYF.

V usage is TRBV19 and J usage is TRBJ1-1; TRBD1 agrees at 7 bases. This CDR3 spans 15 amino acids. Trimming took 8 bases from V and 1 from J; bases not matched to a gene: 10. From germline, CDR1 is LNHDA and CDR2 SQIVND (reference sequence). The CDR3 is CASLRGTVRNTEAFF. CDR3 nucleotides: TGTGCCAGTTTACGCGGGACAGTCCGGAACACTGAAGCTTTCTTT.

The rearrangement links TRBV4-1 to TRBJ2-1, with 8 bases lining up with TRBD2. The CDR3 is made up of 15 amino acids. Per germline, CDR1 MGHRA and CDR2 YSYEKL. The J segment lost 0 bases and the V segment lost 5 bases, leaving 3 bases of the junction unmatched. The CDR3: CASSATSGSYNEQFF. Here the CDR3 DNA reads TGCGCCAGCAGCGCCACTAGCGGCTCCTACAATGAGCAGTTCTTC.

In its sample, this clone was seen once. CDR3 residues: CASSPRQGVSQPQHF. CDR3 bases: TGTGCCAGCAGTCCCAGACAGGGAGTAAGCCAGCCCCAGCATTTT. The rearrangement uses TRBV6-2 or TRBV6-3 and TRBJ1-5, with TRBD1 matching over 7 bases. Trimming cost V 5 bases and J 7 bases; bases outside gene matches: 11. Germline V gene lookup returns CDR1 MNHEY and CDR2 SVGEGT. This CDR3 comprises 15 residues.

This clone appeared a few times. V is TRBV2 and J is TRBJ1-1; D remains ambiguous. The CDR3 totals 11 residues. Per germline, CDR1 SNHLY and CDR2 FYNNEI. Deletions cut 3 bases from V and 6 bases from J, with 5 bases between. CDR3 loop: CASSDRAEAFF. The CDR3 region has the DNA TGTGCCAGCAGTGATAGGGCTGAAGCTTTCTTT.

This chain uses TRBV12-5 with TRBJ2-3, with D tentatively TRBD1 (5 bases). In germline, CDR1 is LGHNT, CDR2 FRNRAP. The CDR3 covers 14 residues. V was shortened by 9 bases and J by 5 bases, with 18 bases between the two germline ends. The CDR3 reads CARGTGDELDTQYF. The CDR3 nucleotides read TGTGCTAGGGGTACAGGAGACGAATTAGATACGCAGTATTTT.

CDR3 DNA sequence: TGTGCCAGCAGTCAGGCGGACACCATATATTTT. It is translated as CASSQADTIYF. This sequence joins TRBV12-3 or TRBV12-4 and TRBJ1-3; D uncertain. V was shortened by 5 bases and J by 8 bases, with 7 bases between the two germline ends. CDR3 length: 11 residues.

The chain carries TRBV5-6 and TRBJ1-6, with D hard to call. Germline lookup yields CDR1 SGHDT and CDR2 YYEEEE. V was trimmed by 1 base and J by 7 bases, leaving 9 bases between them. CDR3 size: 14 residues. The CDR3 region has the DNA TGTGCCAGCAGCTTGTCCGGATTAAATTCACCCCTCCACTTT. Amino acids: CASSLSGLNSPLHF.

The V gene is TRBV6-2 or TRBV6-3, the J gene TRBJ1-2; 9 nucleotides line up with TRBD1. The CDR3 consists of 14 residues. Germline V gene data show CDR1 as MNHEY and CDR2 as SVGEGT. V trimming: 3 bases; J trimming: 2 bases; junction bases outside the gene matches: 1. This CDR3 is CASSYGTGNYGYTF. As DNA, the CDR3 is TGTGCCAGCAGTTATGGGACAGGGAACTATGGCTACACCTTC.

The chain uses TRBV30 and TRBJ2-5; 8 nucleotides agree with TRBD2. The CDR3 length is 15 residues. The germline V gene has CDR1 GTSNPN and CDR2 SVGIG (reference sequence). Losses at the gene ends were 6 bases for V and 2 bases for J; bases not matched to a gene: 11. The CDR3 sequence is CACPLAGGGQETQYF. As DNA, the CDR3 is TGTGCCTGCCCTCTTGCGGGGGGCGGGCAAGAGACCCAGTACTTC.

This clone was seen just once. V and J are TRBV4-1 and TRBJ1-1; 7 bases fit TRBD1. The CDR3 is 15 residues long. The V and J ends lost 4 bases and 5 bases, in that order; junction bases with no gene match: 10. Germline CDR1 and CDR2: MGHRA and YSYEKL. The CDR3 coding sequence is TGCGCCAGCAGCCTAAGACAGGGCGGGGGGACTGAAGCTTTCTTT. This encodes CASSLRQGGGTEAFF.

The chain has TRBV5-1 and TRBJ1-2, with TRBD1 identical over 7 bases. CDR1 and CDR2 (germline): SGHRS, YFSETQ. With V trimmed by 1 base and J by 5 bases, 5 bases remained unmatched. The length of the CDR3 is 14 residues. CDR3 sequence: CASSLNRGGYGYTF. The CDR3 DNA follows: TGCGCCAGCAGCTTGAACAGGGGCGGGTATGGCTACACCTTC.

The rearrangement links TRBV9 to TRBJ2-5; a possible D gene is TRBD1 (5 bases). CDR3 length: 15 amino acids. Germline V gives CDR1 SGDLS, CDR2 YYNGEE. V lost 4 bases and J 0 bases, leaving 13 bases between the germline ends. The CDR3 sequence: CASSSLRAYQETQYF. DNA of the CDR3: TGTGCCAGCAGCTCCCTCAGGGCGTACCAAGAGACCCAGTACTTC.

This chain links TRBV29-1 with TRBJ1-2, with 7 bases lining up with TRBD1. Germline assignment: CDR1 SQVTM and CDR2 ANQGSEA. With V trimmed by 8 bases and J by 0 bases, 6 bases remained unmatched. The CDR3 spans 13 residues. CDR3 loop: CSSRTGANYGYTF. The CDR3 nucleotides read TGCAGCTCCCGGACAGGTGCTAACTATGGCTACACCTTC.

The V call is TRBV12-3 or TRBV12-4, the J call TRBJ1-1; TRBD1 matches at 8 bases. The CDR3 runs 12 residues. Trimming removed 7 bases from V and 9 bases from J; junction bases left unmatched: 7. CDR3 nucleotide sequence: TGTGCCAGCACCCCGGGACAGGTTAAAGCTTTCTTT. It specifies CASTPGQVKAFF.

The chain carries TRBV28 and TRBJ1-2, with D possibly being TRBD1 (5 bases). The CDR3 covers 15 residues. V was clipped by 7 bases and J by 5 bases, with 20 bases between them. Germline-derived CDR1 and CDR2 are MDHEN and SYDVKM. The CDR3: CASKAQGGKTYGYTF. As DNA, the CDR3 is TGTGCCAGCAAGGCGCAGGGCGGCAAAACTTATGGCTACACCTTC.

The chain is built from TRBV18 and TRBJ2-1; D is uncertain. V was pared by 6 bases and J by 9 bases, with 15 bases between. This CDR3 spans 13 amino acids. Germline V gives CDR1 KGHSH, CDR2 LQKENI. Here the CDR3 reads CASSQSYGSEQFF. CDR3 DNA sequence: TGTGCCAGCTCTCAATCGTACGGCAGTGAGCAGTTCTTC. Full variable domain (rest looked up from reference TRBV18 and TRBJ2-1): NAGVMQNPRHLVRRRGQEARLRCSPMKGHSHVYWYRQLPEEGLKFMVYLQKENIIDESGMPKERFSAEFPKEGPSILRIQQVVRGDSAAYFCASSQSYGSEQFFGPGTRLTVL.

The chain has TRBV27 and TRBJ2-1; possible D gene TRBD1, 5 bases. The germline V gene has CDR1 MNHEY and CDR2 SMNVEV (reference sequence). Trimming removed 4 bases from V and 8 bases from J, with 18 bases in between. The CDR3 runs to 15 residues. The CDR3 DNA sequence: TGTGCCAGCAGTTCATACTTGCCCAGGGCTCATGAGCAGTTCTTC. Amino acid sequence: CASSSYLPRAHEQFF.

This clone has only a few counts. This chain joins TRBV7-8 and TRBJ1-3, with D possibly TRBD1 on 5 matching bases. CDR1 and CDR2 from the germline V gene are SGHVS and FQNEAQ. The CDR3 has 14 amino acids. Trimming shortened V by 11 bases and J by 2 bases, and 16 bases separated the two germline ends. CDR3 bases: TGTGCCGGGGGGGGACCAATGGCTGGAAACACCATATATTTT. Translating it yields CAGGGPMAGNTIYF.

The chain employs TRBV4-2 and TRBJ2-3; D is perhaps TRBD2 (6 bases). Trimming shortened V by 5 bases and J by 0 bases, and 12 bases separated the two germline ends. CDR1 and CDR2 from the germline V gene are LGHNA and YNFKEQ. The CDR3 totals 15 residues. The CDR3 region is CASSRLAGSTDTQYF. CDR3 sequence (DNA): TGTGCCAGCAGCAGGTTGGCGGGGAGCACAGATACGCAGTATTTT.

The CDR3 region is CASSSPGESQHF. The CDR3 region has the DNA TGTGCCAGCAGCTCCCCAGGCGAGTCCCAGCATTTT. This chain uses TRBV7-2 with TRBJ1-5; D is ambiguous. V was cut by 4 bases and J by 11 bases, with 12 bases left in between. The CDR3 runs to 12 residues. The germline V gene encodes CDR1 SGHTA and CDR2 FQGNSA. The variable domain in full, with the rest retrieved from reference TRBV7-2 and TRBJ1-5, is GAGVSQSPSNKVTEKGKDVELRCDPISGHTALYWYRQSLGQGLEFLIYFQGNSAPDKSGLPSDRFSAERTGGSVSTLTIQRTQQEDSAVYLCASSSPGESQHFGDGTRLSIL.

The rearrangement joins TRBV27 to TRBJ2-7; 13 bases fit TRBD2. V was clipped by 4 bases and J by 6 bases; unmatched bases: 12. This CDR3 comprises 17 residues. Germline V gives CDR1 MNHEY, CDR2 SMNVEV (reference sequence). This CDR3 reads CASSSWTSGRRFTEQYF. DNA of the CDR3: TGTGCCAGCAGTTCATGGACTAGCGGGAGAAGGTTTACCGAGCAGTACTTC.

J is TRBJ2-3 and V is TRBV19; the match to TRBD1 covers 7 bases. This CDR3 is built from 15 residues. V lost 4 bases and J lost 2; bases outside the gene matches: 6. Per the germline V gene, CDR1 is LNHDA and CDR2 is SQIVND (reference sequence). CDR3 sequence (DNA): TGTGCCAGTAGTACGGGACAGCCACACACAGATACGCAGTATTTT. It yields the protein CASSTGQPHTDTQYF.

The rearrangement joins TRBV7-8 to TRBJ2-7; D remains unclear. The CDR3 totals 15 residues. The germline gives CDR1 SGHVS, CDR2 FQNEAQ. The V gene lost 3 bases and the J gene lost 2 bases, with 14 bases spanning the gap. CDR3 sequence: CASSFMTSAAYEQYF. Written as DNA, the CDR3 is TGTGCCAGCAGCTTCATGACCTCGGCAGCCTACGAGCAGTACTTC.

The chain has TRBV10-3 and TRBJ2-7, with 12 nucleotides matching TRBD2. The CDR3 extends over 15 amino acids. Germline V gene lookup returns CDR1 ENHRY and CDR2 SYGVKD. The V and J ends lost 7 bases and 6 bases, in that order; junction bases with no gene match: 10. The CDR3 reads CAITPTSGGSREQYF. The CDR3 DNA reads TGTGCCATCACCCCGACTAGCGGGGGTTCTCGCGAGCAGTACTTC.

The CDR3 DNA sequence: TGTGCCAGCAGCCTAGGCCCTCTCTATGGCTACACCTTC. This codes for CASSLGPLYGYTF. The rearrangement uses TRBV11-2 and TRBJ1-2; no firm D call. The CDR3 runs 13 residues. In germline, CDR1 is SGHAT, CDR2 FQNNGV. Trimming left V 5 bases short and J 4 bases short, with 11 bases between.

The rearrangement uses TRBV21-1 and TRBJ2-1. TRBV21-1 is labeled a pseudogene. The length of the CDR3 is 15 residues. CDR3 protein: CASSKSSVSRDEQFF. DNA for the CDR3: TGTGCCAGCAGCAAATCATCAGTCAGCAGGGACGAGCAGTTCTTC.

The CDR3: CASTSRDRDLYDGYTF. The CDR3 DNA reads as TGTGCCAGCACATCACGGGACAGGGATCTATATGATGGCTACACCTTC. The chain joins TRBV9 to TRBJ1-2, with 9 bases that match TRBD1. This CDR3 is built from 16 residues. CDR1 and CDR2 from the germline V gene are SGDLS and YYNGEE. V lost 6 bases, J lost 6 bases, and 15 bases stayed unmatched.